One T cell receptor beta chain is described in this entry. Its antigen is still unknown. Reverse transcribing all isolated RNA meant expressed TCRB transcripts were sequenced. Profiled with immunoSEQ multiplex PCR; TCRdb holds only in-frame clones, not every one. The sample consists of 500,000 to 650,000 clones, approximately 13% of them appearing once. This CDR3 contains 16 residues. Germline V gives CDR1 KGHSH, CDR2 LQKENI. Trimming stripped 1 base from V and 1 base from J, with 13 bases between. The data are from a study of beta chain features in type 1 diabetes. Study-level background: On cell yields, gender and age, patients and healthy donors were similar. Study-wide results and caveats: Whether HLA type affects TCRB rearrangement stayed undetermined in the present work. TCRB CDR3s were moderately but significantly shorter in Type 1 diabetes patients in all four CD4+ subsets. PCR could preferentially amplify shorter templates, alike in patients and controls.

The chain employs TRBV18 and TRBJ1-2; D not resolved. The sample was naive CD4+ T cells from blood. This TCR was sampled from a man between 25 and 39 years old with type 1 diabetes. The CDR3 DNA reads TGTGCCAGCTCACCACAGTCAGGAGCCGATAACTATGGCTACACCTTC. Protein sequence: CASSPQSGADNYGYTF.